This paragraph reports one T cell receptor beta chain. Its antigen is as yet unknown. This entry is derived from a study of molecular identifiers for immune sequencing clone quantification. Germline V gene lookup returns CDR1 MGHRA and CDR2 YSYEKL. The CDR3 loop spans 15 amino acids. Trimming took 1 base from V and 2 from J; bases not matched to a gene: 1. Every naive CD8 library was made from between about 17,000 and 1,000,000 sorted cells with 10%, 30% or 50% RNA. Bulk TCR library preparation followed previously described methods with listed TCR primers. In TCRdb, the PCR reads were re-called with MiXCR into one record per CDR3 protein. The repertoire holds approximately 500,000 distinct CDR3 sequences, roughly a fifth seen once, with around 0.84% in the top ten. Overall study findings and caveats: In naive cells, clones above 20 RNA copies held under 1% of molecules, whereas in effector cells they held over 97%.

The sample taken for sequencing was naive CD8+ T cells from blood, with Jurkat cell RNA spiked in. This sample's subset: FACS-sorted CD8+CD4-CCR7+CD45RA+ naive T cells. The genes are TRBV4-1 and TRBJ2-1, with TRBD1 matching 8 bases. This clonotype was obtained from a human donor in good health. Some libraries in this study had Jurkat cell RNA spiked in. The CDR3 region has the DNA TGCGCCAGCAGCCAAGGGACAGGGACCTACAATGAGCAGTTCTTC. Its translation is CASSQGTGTYNEQFF.